The 10 T cell receptor beta chains presented below share a single source sample, sequenced in a study of cytomegalovirus exposure and HLA in healthy donors. PCR involved 60 Vbeta and 13 Jbeta primers. TCRdb's table, derived via immunoSEQ multiplex PCR, lists solely in-frame clones and lacks some. The sample has roughly 110,000 clones, around three quarters seen once; the top ten hold approximately 4.2%. Material for sequencing was PBMCs. The receptors stem from a male donor in good health and CMV-seronegative.

CDR3 nucleotides: TGTGCCAGCATATGGGCCAACACAGATACGCAGTATTTT. It translates to CASIWANTDTQYF. The V call is TRBV2, the J call TRBJ2-3; D is uncertain. CDR1 and CDR2 (germline): SNHLY, FYNNEI. This CDR3 region has 13 residues. V was cut by 7 bases and J by 2 bases, with 10 bases left in between.

The chain recombines TRBV6-1 with TRBJ1-5; D might be TRBD1 (5 bases). The CDR3 is 13 amino acids. Germline V CDR1 and CDR2: MNHNS, SASEGT. The V gene lost 8 bases and the J gene lost 3 bases, with 11 bases spanning the gap. The CDR3 DNA sequence: TGTGCCAGCTCGGTCAGGGTCAATCAGCCCCAGCATTTT. It is translated as CASSVRVNQPQHF.

The chain couples TRBV29-1 to TRBJ2-5; D is uncertain. From germline, CDR1 is SQVTM and CDR2 ANQGSEA. CDR3 length: 12 residues. Deletions cut 8 bases from V and 4 bases from J, with 14 bases between. This chain's CDR3 is CSPTLGGETQYF. CDR3 nucleotide sequence: TGCAGCCCTACCCTCGGCGGAGAGACCCAGTACTTC.

The chain links TRBV2 to TRBJ2-1, with 9 bases identical to TRBD1. The germline CDR1 and CDR2 sequences are SNHLY and FYNNEI. The length of the CDR3 is 15 residues. V gave up 8 bases and J gave up 4 bases; unmatched junction bases: 9. The DNA of the CDR3 is TGTGCCAGCGGGGACGGGACAGGGACATACAATGAGCAGTTCTTC. Its protein is CASGDGTGTYNEQFF.

The DNA for the CDR3 is TGTGCCAGTAGACCGCTCGACAGAATGCCCACTGAAGCTTTCTTT. It specifies CASRPLDRMPTEAFF. The chain has TRBV6-1 and TRBJ1-1; maybe TRBD1 (5 bases). Deletions cut 9 bases from V and 4 bases from J, with 21 bases between. Germline-derived CDR1 and CDR2 are MNHNS and SASEGT. This CDR3 is built from 15 residues.

This chain joins TRBV7-9 and TRBJ2-3; D possibly corresponds to TRBD1 (8 bases). The germline V and J ends were trimmed by 5 bases and 4 bases, with 19 bases remaining between them. CDR1 is SEHNR, CDR2 FQNEAQ, per germline (reference sequence). The CDR3 contains 16 residues. This CDR3 reads CASSGGQGGYADTQYF. CDR3 in DNA: TGTGCCAGCAGCGGTGGACAGGGAGGGTACGCAGATACGCAGTATTTT.

The rearrangement links TRBV6-5 to TRBJ1-4; 8 nucleotides match TRBD1. Trimming took 0 bases from V and 5 from J; bases not matched to a gene: 2. Germline-derived CDR1 and CDR2 are MNHEY and SVGAGI. CDR3 length: 15 residues. CDR3 region: CASSYSGTGNEKLFF. The CDR3 coding sequence is TGTGCCAGCAGTTACTCCGGGACAGGAAATGAAAAACTGTTTTTT.

This chain uses TRBV19 with TRBJ2-2; D gene uncertain. CDR3 length: 14 amino acids. From germline, CDR1 is LNHDA and CDR2 SQIVND (reference sequence). The V gene lost 5 bases and the J gene lost 1 base, with 8 bases spanning the gap. The CDR3 nucleotides read TGTGCCAGTAGTCCAAGACTGAACACCGGGGAGCTGTTTTTT. Its protein is CASSPRLNTGELFF.

The chain recombines TRBV6-1 with TRBJ1-5; a weak D match, TRBD1 (5 bases). The length of the CDR3 is 14 residues. With 4 bases removed from V and 0 bases from J, the gap between germline ends came to 7 bases. Germline CDR1 and CDR2: MNHNS and SASEGT. The CDR3 DNA reads as TGTGCCAGCAGTGGACAGTTTAGCAATCAGCCCCAGCATTTT. Protein: CASSGQFSNQPQHF.

The chain carries TRBV10-1 and TRBJ1-1; D unclear. CDR1 is WNHNN, CDR2 SYGVQD, per germline (reference sequence). CDR3 length equals 16 residues. With 2 bases removed from V and 0 bases from J, the gap between germline ends came to 13 bases. The CDR3 region has the DNA TGCGCCAGCAGTGAGAGCGGGAGGCGGATGAACACTGAAGCTTTCTTT. Translated: CASSESGRRMNTEAFF.